This TCR beta chain emerged from a study of blood T cells in healthy people across ages (dated by TCRdb to between 2014 and 2017). The study in broad terms: In model experiments, roughly one uniquely barcoded TCR beta cDNA molecule per two T cells was captured by template switching. To track age-related changes in TCR beta repertoire diversity, the study relied on deep sequencing normalized with unique cDNA molecular identifiers. The donors were divided into four age groups: young (average approximately 17 years), middle-aged (about 40), aged (approximately 62) and long-lived (around 80). To avoid experimental bias, donors of different ages were spread randomly across the sequencing lanes. Using the same blood draw, the study looked at two additional independent replicas of 1 million unique cDNA reads for two donors, one aged 18 to 29 and the other aged 80 or older.

V is clipped by 4 bases and J by 4 bases, and the sequence between their germline boundaries is 17 bases long. The germline V gene sets CDR1 to SQVTM and CDR2 to ANQGSEA. The CDR3 holds 14 amino acids from the cysteine to the phenylalanine. CDR3 DNA is the only sequence kept; it has 42 bases, read in frame from the first base. Donors were around 37 systemically healthy Caucasian individuals from Russia aged roughly 6 to 90 years. Each donor gave ten milliliters of peripheral blood, collected into EDTA-treated Vacutainer tubes. Ficoll-Paque density-gradient centrifugation was used to isolate PBMCs, with at least 6 million obtained per sample. Total RNA, at least 5.5 micrograms per sample, was extracted from PBMCs with Trizol reagent. For every donor, flow cytometry on a PBMC aliquot measured the percentage of naive CD45RAhigh/CD27high T cells. This clonotype was observed a handful of times. Its antigen is unknown. No quality values exist for individual bases; no much larger clone is one base distant.

Libraries were made using 5' RACE. The sequencer listed for this sample is Illumina HiSeq 2500. A second 7 to 11 cycle PCR used a sample-barcoded 5' primer and a J-beta primer mix. A unique molecular identifier was introduced onto each TCR beta cDNA molecule by a template-switch 5' adaptor carrying 12 random nucleotides. Each sample yielded at least 2.5 million CDR3-containing paired-end reads. First-strand cDNA was synthesized from all RNA with the Mint cDNA synthesis kit, primed by a TRBC-specific oligonucleotide. After uracil-DNA glycosylase treatment, a first 18-cycle PCR used universal primers M1SS and BC2_uni_R on all cDNA. The paper's processing steps were these. For normalization, 1 million high-quality reads, each with a distinct molecular identifier, were randomly selected from each sample. Instead of being binned into consensus sequences, reads that shared molecular identifiers were thrown out. MiTCR, set to a Q25 quality threshold and the strictest error-elimination algorithm, was used for CDR3 identification, clonotype clustering and error correction. Lower-bound total TCR beta diversity was estimated with a nonparametric unseen species model using Euler transformation. TCRdb trimmed public reads at Q25 via fastp, called clones via MiXCR and kept in-frame beta chains. A single entry per CDR3 protein holds the most common genes and DNA from its merged rows. TCRdb's processing, not the authors', yielded these V and J calls. The sample table holds approximately 800,000 distinct CDR3 sequences, of which roughly three fifths were seen once. The top ten clones comprise about 26% of the sample.

Results the study describes overall, beyond this receptor: The percentage of naive T cells measured by flow cytometry correlated strongly with observed TCR beta diversity. Because profiling used bulk unsorted PBMCs, naive and antigen-experienced compartments could not be compared conclusively. Estimates of total diversity based on one million sequenced T cells were regarded as lower bounds and as underestimates. Compared with the aged group, the long-lived group had more naive CD4+ T cells, fewer expanded clones and increased TCR diversity, suggesting age selection. Because the CMV infection status of the donors was unknown, age-related changes in expanded clonotypes may potentially have been confounded. Observed TCR beta diversity per million T cells fell roughly linearly with age, and a significant reduction was already apparent by age around 40.

The clonotype comes from a man in his forties in good health. The rearranged segments are TRBV29-1 and TRBJ2-7; TRBD2 is a possible D gene, resting on 6 matching bases. The source material was blood. For the CDR3, the sequence is CSVAIGGSSYEQYF. The nucleotide sequence reads as follows: TGCAGCGTTGCGATCGGGGGATCATCATACGAGCAGTACTTC.